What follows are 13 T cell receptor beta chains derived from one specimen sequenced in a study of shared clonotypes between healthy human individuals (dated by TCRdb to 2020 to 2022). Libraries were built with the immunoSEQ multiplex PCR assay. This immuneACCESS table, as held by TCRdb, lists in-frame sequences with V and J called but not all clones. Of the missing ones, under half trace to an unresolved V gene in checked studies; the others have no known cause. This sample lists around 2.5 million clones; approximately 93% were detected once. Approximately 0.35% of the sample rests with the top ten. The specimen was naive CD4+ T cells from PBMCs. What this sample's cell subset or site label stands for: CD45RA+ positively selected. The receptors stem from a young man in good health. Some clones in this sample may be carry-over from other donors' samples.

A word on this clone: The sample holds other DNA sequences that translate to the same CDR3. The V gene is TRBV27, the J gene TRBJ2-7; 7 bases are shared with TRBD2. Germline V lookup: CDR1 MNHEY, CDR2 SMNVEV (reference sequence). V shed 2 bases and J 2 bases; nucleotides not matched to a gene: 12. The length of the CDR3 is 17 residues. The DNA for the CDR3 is TGTGCCAGCAGTTTACGACGGGGAGGGAGACCGCCCTACGAGCAGTACTTC. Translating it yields CASSLRRGGRPPYEQYF.

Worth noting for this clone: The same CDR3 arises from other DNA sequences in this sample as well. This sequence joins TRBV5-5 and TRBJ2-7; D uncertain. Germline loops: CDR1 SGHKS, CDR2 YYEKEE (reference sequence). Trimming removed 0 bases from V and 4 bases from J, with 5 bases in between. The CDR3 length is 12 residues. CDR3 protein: CASSLEIYEQYF. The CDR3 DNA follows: TGTGCCAGCAGCTTGGAGATATACGAGCAGTACTTC. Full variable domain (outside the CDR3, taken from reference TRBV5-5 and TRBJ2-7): DAGVTQSPTHLIKTRGQQVTLRCSPISGHKSVSWYQQVLGQGPQFIFQYYEKEERGRGNFPDRFSARQFPNYSSELNVNALLLGDSALYLCASSLEIYEQYFGPGTRLTVT.

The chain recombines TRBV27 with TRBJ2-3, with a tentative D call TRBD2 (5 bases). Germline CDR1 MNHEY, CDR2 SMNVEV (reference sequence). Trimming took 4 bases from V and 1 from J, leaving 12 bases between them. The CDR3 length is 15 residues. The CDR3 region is CASSSRVYGTDTQYF. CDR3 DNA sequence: TGTGCCAGCAGTTCGAGGGTTTACGGCACAGATACGCAGTATTTT.

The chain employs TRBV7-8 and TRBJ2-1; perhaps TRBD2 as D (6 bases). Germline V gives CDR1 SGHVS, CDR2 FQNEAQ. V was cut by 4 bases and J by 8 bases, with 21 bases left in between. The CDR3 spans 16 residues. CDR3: CASSYRLGAGMDEQFF. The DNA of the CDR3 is TGTGCCAGCAGCTACCGACTGGGCGCGGGAATGGATGAGCAGTTCTTC.

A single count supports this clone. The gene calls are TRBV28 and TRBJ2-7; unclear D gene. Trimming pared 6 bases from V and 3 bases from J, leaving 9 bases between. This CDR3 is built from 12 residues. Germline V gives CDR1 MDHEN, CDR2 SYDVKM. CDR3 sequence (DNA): TGTGCCAGCAGCATTGCCCACTACGAGCAGTACTTC. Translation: CASSIAHYEQYF.

CDR3 coding DNA: TGTGCCAGCAGCAAATGCGGGAGCCCCTACGAGCAGTACTTC. Its translation: CASSKCGSPYEQYF. J is TRBJ2-7 and V is TRBV21-1; the DNA was not used to check the table's D call, TRBD2. TRBV21-1 is a pseudogene locus. The CDR3 totals 14 residues.

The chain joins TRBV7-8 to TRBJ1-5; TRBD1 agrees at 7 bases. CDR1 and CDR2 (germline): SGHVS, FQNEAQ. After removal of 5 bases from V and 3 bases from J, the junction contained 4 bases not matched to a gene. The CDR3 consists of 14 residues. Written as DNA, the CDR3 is TGTGCCAGCAGCCCGACAGGGTTCAATCAGCCCCAGCATTTT. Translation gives CASSPTGFNQPQHF.

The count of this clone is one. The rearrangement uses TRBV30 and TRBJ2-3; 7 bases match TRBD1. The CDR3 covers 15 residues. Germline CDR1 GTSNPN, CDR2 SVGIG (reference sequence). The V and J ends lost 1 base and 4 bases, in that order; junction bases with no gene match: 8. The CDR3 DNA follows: TGTGCCTGGAGTGGCTACAGGGGATTTTCAGATACGCAGTATTTT. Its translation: CAWSGYRGFSDTQYF.

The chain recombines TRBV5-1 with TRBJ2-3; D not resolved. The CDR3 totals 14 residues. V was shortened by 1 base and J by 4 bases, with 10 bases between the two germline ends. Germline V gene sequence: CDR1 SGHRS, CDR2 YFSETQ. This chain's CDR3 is CASSLQVQPDTQYF. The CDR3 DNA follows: TGCGCCAGCAGCTTGCAAGTGCAACCAGATACGCAGTATTTT.

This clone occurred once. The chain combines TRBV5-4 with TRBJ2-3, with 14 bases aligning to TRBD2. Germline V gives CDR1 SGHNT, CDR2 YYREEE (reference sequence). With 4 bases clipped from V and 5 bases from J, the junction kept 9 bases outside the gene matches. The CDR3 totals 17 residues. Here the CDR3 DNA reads TGTGCCAGCAGCCCCGTCGGGACTAGCGGGAGAGAAGATACGCAGTATTTT. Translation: CASSPVGTSGREDTQYF.

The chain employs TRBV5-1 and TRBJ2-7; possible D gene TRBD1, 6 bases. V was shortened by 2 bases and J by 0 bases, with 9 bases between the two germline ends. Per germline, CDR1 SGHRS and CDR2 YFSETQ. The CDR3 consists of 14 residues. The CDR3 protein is CASSFGTPSYEQYF. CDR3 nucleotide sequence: TGCGCCAGCAGCTTCGGGACACCCTCCTACGAGCAGTACTTC.

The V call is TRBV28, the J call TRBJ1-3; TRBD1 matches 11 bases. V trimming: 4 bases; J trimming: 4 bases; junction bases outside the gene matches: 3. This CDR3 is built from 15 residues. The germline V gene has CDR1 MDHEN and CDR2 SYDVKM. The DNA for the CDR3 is TGTGCCAGCAGTTGGGACAGGGGGATCGGAAACACCATATATTTT. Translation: CASSWDRGIGNTIYF. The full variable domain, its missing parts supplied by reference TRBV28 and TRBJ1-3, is DVKVTQSSRYLVKRTGEKVFLECVQDMDHENMFWYRQDPGLGLRLIYFSYDVKMKEKGDIPEGYSVSREKKERFSLILESASTNQTSMYLCASSWDRGIGNTIYFGEGSWLTVV.

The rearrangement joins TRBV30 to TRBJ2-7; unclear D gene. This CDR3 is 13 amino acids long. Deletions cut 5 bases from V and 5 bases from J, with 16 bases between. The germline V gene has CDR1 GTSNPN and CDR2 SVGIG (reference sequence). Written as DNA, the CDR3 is TGTGCCTGGGCAAATGGGGTTGGCAACGAGCAGTACTTC. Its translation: CAWANGVGNEQYF.